This TCR beta chain was recovered during a study of beta chain features in type 1 diabetes (dated by TCRdb to 2016 to 2019). Context from the whole study: Mean age, gender distribution, total cell number and subset yield were not different between patients and healthy donors. A total of just under 110,000,000 sorted cells were examined across all samples, and RNA yield correlated strongly with the number of cells per subset. The study compared the TCRB repertoires of sorted circulating CD4+ T cell subsets in recently diagnosed type 1 diabetes patients with those in matched healthy donors. Regulatory and stem cell-like memory subsets were isolated from only 8 patients and roughly 8 healthy donors, whereas naive and central memory subsets came from all 30 or so donors.

In its sample, this clone was seen a few times. Its target antigen remains unknown. The input lacks base qualities; no much larger clone sits a single base away. From each donor, a single peripheral blood sample of around 120 mL on average was drawn into heparinised tubes. Naive, central memory, regulatory and stem cell-like memory CD4+ T cells were sorted on a BD FACSAria II using a panel including CD45RO, CCR7, CD25, CD127, CD95 and CD27. Every sorted population had a purity above 95%. PBMCs were isolated right away by Lymphoprep density gradient centrifugation and were stained directly, without culture. So that batch effects would be minimized, each experiment stained and sorted samples in pairs, pairing one healthy donor with one patient. The entire amount of isolated RNA was reverse transcribed using the High Capacity cDNA Reverse Transcription Kit, so the sequenced TCRB transcripts were expressed ones. Deep immunoSEQ sequencing was performed on naive, central memory and regulatory T cell samples, with an average of roughly 3.3 million total reads per sample. Sorted cells were lysed in RLT buffer, and RNA was extracted using DNase-treated RNeasy Micro or Mini kits according to cell number. To prevent cross-contamination, every cell subset was processed on its own, while patient and healthy donor samples were processed together. The immunoSEQ multiplex PCR was used to amplify TCRB sequences from cDNA, yielding 87-bp fragments that span the CDR3 region. Sequencing of the amplicons was performed on the Illumina HiSeq platform. The authors' pipeline ran thus. Synthetic template baselines were used to correct PCR bias computationally, reads within Hamming distance 2 were collapsed together, and singletons that could not be merged were discarded. Reads were aligned to IMGT to assign V, D and J genes, CDR3 length, and insertions or deletions at six rearrangement sites. Within each subset, clonotype counts were normalized to sorted cell number, after which true diversity and Gini coefficients were computed with the tcR R package. The overlap coefficient, calculated on TCRB nucleotide sequences, was used to measure repertoire sharing. Out-of-frame TCRB sequences from naive cells were analyzed as a proxy for the pre-selection repertoire. TCRdb limited this immuneACCESS table to in-frame rearrangements with V and J called. A share of clones is missing; checked studies link under half to unresolved V genes, and the rest is unexplained. D and trimming come from the DNA, and the V and J calls and clone size come from that table. This sample comprises 970,000 or so clones, roughly 15% of them detected only once. The top ten clones comprise around 0.02% of the sample.

Broad study findings and their caveats: In all four CD4+ subsets, TCRB CDR3 length was moderately but significantly shorter in type 1 diabetes patients. Naive, central memory and regulatory TCRB repertoires appeared to be more alike among patients than among healthy donors. HLA sub-analyses involved small numbers of individuals, so any influence of HLA type on TCRB rearrangement remained unresolved. Because cDNA rather than genomic DNA was sequenced, highly expressing activated cells could have been over-represented, although no difference in activation and CD3 levels was found between groups. PCR may preferentially amplify shorter templates, but because patient and control samples were amplified and corrected together, any resulting skew would affect both groups equally. At VDJ recombination sites, patients with type 1 diabetes made fewer insertions and deleted more nucleotides, a pattern implying thymic rearrangement abnormalities.

CDR1 and CDR2, per the germline V gene (reference sequence), are SEHNR and FQNEAQ. Measured from the cysteine to the phenylalanine, the CDR3 is 15 residues long. The DNA shown is the 45-base CDR3, in frame from base 1. For this chain, trimming is 4 bases at the V end and 4 bases at the J end, and the number of junction bases without a gene match is 4. Sequenced input: naive CD4+ T cells from blood. The sample's cell subset or site label, in plain terms: true naive CD4+ T cells. The origin of this receptor is a woman younger than 35 in good health. The chain was built from TRBV7-9 and TRBJ1-4; TRBD1 fits 9 bases in the junction. For the CDR3, the sequence is CASSSGQGNNEKLFF. The DNA reads TGTGCCAGCAGCTCTGGACAGGGGAATAATGAAAAACTGTTTTTT.